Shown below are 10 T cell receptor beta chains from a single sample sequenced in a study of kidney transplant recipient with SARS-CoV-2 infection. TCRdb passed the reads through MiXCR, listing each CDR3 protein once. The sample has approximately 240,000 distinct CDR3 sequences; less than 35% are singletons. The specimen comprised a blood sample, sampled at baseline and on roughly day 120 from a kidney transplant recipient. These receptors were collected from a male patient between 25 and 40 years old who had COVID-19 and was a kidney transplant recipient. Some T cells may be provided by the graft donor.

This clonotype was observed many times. The CDR3 protein is CSVEEDAQGQETQYF. Written as DNA, the CDR3 is TGCAGCGTTGAAGAAGACGCACAGGGGCAAGAGACCCAGTACTTC. The chain has TRBV29-1 and TRBJ2-5; 7 bases line up with TRBD1. The germline V gene encodes CDR1 SQVTM and CDR2 ANQGSEA. After removal of 0 bases from V and 2 bases from J, the junction contained 6 bases not matched to a gene. This CDR3 comprises 15 residues.

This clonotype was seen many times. CDR3 sequence reads: CASSIAASFRKTYGYTF. CDR3 nucleotides: TGTGCCAGCAGTATTGCTGCCAGCTTCCGAAAGACCTATGGCTACACCTTC. The rearrangement links TRBV12-3 or TRBV12-4 to TRBJ1-2; no reliable D call. The length of the CDR3 is 17 residues. V dropped 5 bases and J dropped 4 bases, with 23 bases sitting between them.

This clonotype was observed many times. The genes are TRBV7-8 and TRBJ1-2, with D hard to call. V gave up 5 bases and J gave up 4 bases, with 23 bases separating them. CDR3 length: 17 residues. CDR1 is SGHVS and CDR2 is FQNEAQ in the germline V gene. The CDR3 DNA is TGTGCCAGCAGCGTTTTTGGGTTTACCCGAAAGACCTATGGCTACACCTTC. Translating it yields CASSVFGFTRKTYGYTF.

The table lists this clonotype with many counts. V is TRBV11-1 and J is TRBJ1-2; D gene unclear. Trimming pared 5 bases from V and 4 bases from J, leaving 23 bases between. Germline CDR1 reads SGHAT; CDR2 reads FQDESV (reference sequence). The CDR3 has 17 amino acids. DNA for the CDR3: TGTGCCAGCAGCGTGGTTTATAAGGCTGGAAAGACCTATGGCTACACCTTC. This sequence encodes CASSVVYKAGKTYGYTF.

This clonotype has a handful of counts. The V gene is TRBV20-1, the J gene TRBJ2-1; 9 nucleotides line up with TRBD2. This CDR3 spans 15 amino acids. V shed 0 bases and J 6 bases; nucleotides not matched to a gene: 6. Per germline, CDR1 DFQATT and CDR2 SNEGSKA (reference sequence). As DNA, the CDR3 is TGCAGTGCTAGAGAACAACATAGCGGGGGCAATGAGCAGTTCTTC. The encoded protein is CSAREQHSGGNEQFF.

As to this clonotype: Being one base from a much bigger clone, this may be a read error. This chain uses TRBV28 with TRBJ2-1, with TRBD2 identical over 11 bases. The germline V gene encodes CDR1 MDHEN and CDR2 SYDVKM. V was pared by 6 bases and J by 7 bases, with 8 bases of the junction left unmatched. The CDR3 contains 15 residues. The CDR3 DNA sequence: TGTGCCAGCAGGGGGGGACTAGCGGCAGCTAATGAGCAGTTCTTC. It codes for CASRGGLAAANEQFF.

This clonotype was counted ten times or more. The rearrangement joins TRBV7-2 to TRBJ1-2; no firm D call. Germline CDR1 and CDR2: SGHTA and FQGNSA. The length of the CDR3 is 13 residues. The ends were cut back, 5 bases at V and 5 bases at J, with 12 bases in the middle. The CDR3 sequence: CASSPLASYGYTF. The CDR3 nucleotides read TGTGCCAGCAGCCCACTAGCCTCATATGGCTACACCTTC.

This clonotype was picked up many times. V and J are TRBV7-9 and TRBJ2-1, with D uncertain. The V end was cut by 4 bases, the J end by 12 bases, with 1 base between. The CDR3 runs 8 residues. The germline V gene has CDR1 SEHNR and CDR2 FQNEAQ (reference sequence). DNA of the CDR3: TGTGCCAGCAGCTGGCAGTTCTTC. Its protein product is CASSWQFF.

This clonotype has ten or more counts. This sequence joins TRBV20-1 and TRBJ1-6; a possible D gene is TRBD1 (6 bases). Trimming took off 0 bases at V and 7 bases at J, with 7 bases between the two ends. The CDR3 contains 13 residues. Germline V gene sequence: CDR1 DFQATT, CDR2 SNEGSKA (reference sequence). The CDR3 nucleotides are TGCAGTGCTAGAGAGGACAGAAATTCACCCCTCCACTTT. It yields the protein CSAREDRNSPLHF.

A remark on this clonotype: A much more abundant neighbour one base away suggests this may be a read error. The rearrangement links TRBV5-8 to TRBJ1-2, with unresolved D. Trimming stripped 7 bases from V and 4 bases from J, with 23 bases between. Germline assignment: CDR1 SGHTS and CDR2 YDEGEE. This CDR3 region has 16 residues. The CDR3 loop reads CASPVPHPRKTYGYTF. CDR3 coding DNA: TGTGCCAGCCCTGTACCTCATCCACGAAAGACCTATGGCTACACCTTC. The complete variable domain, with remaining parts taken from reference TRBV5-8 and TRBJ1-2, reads EAGVTQSPTHLIKTRGQQATLRCSPISGHTSVYWYQQALGLGLQFLLWYDEGEERNRGNFPPRFSGRQFPNYSSELNVNALELEDSALYLCASPVPHPRKTYGYTFGSGTRLTVV.